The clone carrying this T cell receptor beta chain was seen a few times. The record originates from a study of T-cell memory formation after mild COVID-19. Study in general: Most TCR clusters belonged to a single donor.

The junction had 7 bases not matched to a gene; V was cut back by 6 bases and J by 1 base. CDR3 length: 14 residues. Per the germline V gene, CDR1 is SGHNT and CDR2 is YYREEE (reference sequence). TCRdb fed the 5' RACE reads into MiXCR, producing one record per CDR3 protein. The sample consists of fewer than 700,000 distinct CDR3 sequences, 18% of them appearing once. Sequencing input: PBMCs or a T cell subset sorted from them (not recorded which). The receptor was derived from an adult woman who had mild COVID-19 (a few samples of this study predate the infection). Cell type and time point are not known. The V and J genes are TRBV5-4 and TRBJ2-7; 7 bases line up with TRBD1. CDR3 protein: CASTPTGSSYEQYF. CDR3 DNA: TGTGCCAGCACCCCGACAGGGAGTTCCTACGAGCAGTACTTC.